These 14 T cell receptor beta chains came from one sample sequenced in a study of blood T cell repertoires in COVID-19 (dated by TCRdb to about 2020). The library came from the immunoSEQ multiplex PCR assay. TCRdb mirrors the immuneACCESS table, restricted to in-frame sequences. Some clones are absent from its copies; in checked studies, under half trace to an unresolved V gene, and the reason for the others is unknown. This sample lists roughly 70,000 clones; 70% to 90% were detected once. The top ten constitute 6.4% of the sample. Material: peripheral blood. All receptors derive from an older woman with acute or convalescent COVID-19.

The J gene is TRBJ1-1, the V gene TRBV5-4; 11 bases are shared with TRBD1. Germline V lookup: CDR1 SGHNT, CDR2 YYREEE (reference sequence). The CDR3 is 15 amino acids. The V and J ends lost 4 bases and 2 bases, in that order; junction bases with no gene match: 4. This CDR3 is CASSTGQGANTEAFF. As DNA, the CDR3 is TGTGCCAGCAGCACCGGACAGGGGGCTAACACTGAAGCTTTCTTT.

CDR3 coding DNA: TGCGCCAGCAGCTTGGTGGGACAGGCACAAGAGACCCAGTACTTC. Its translation: CASSLVGQAQETQYF. The chain links TRBV5-1 to TRBJ2-5; 8 positions match TRBD1. The CDR3 loop spans 15 amino acids. Germline CDR1 is SGHRS and CDR2 is YFSETQ. The J segment lost 2 bases and the V segment lost 0 bases, leaving 3 bases of the junction unmatched.

V gene TRBV28 combines with J gene TRBJ2-2, with no clear D. This CDR3 contains 15 residues. The germline V gene encodes CDR1 MDHEN and CDR2 SYDVKM. Trimming left V 2 bases short and J 0 bases short, with 7 bases between. DNA for the CDR3: TGTGCCAGCAGTTTAAATCCCGCGAACACCGGGGAGCTGTTTTTT. This encodes CASSLNPANTGELFF.

This chain links TRBV15 with TRBJ1-2; tentative D call: TRBD1 (5 bases). Trimming took 5 bases from V and 4 from J, leaving 20 bases between them. Germline CDR1 is LNHNV and CDR2 is YYDKDF (reference sequence). The CDR3 contains 16 residues. CDR3 sequence reads: CATSRGEGLPLYGYTF. The CDR3 bases are TGTGCCACCAGCCGAGGGGAGGGGCTCCCCCTCTATGGCTACACCTTC.

The CDR3: CASSSDSHSNYGYTF. CDR3 bases: TGTGCCAGCAGCTCGGACAGTCACAGCAACTATGGCTACACCTTC. The chain carries TRBV7-3 and TRBJ1-2; D possibly corresponds to TRBD1 (6 bases). Germline assignment: CDR1 SGHTA and CDR2 FQGTGA. V was trimmed by 4 bases and J by 2 bases, leaving 14 bases between them. The CDR3 consists of 15 residues.

As regards this clone: Other DNA sequences in the same sample also yield this CDR3. V and J are TRBV7-2 and TRBJ1-2, with 10 nucleotides matching TRBD1. Germline CDR1 SGHTA, CDR2 FQGNSA. There are 15 residues in the CDR3. V lost 5 bases to trimming and J lost 8 bases; unmatched junction nucleotides: 11. The CDR3 DNA is TGTGCCAGCAGCGGAGGTGGGACAGGGGATCGGGGCTACACCTTC. This translates into CASSGGGTGDRGYTF.

This clone was detected only once. The rearrangement links TRBV7-3 to TRBJ2-3; 12 nucleotides match TRBD2. With V trimmed by 5 bases and J by 0 bases, 3 bases remained unmatched. In germline, CDR1 is SGHTA, CDR2 FQGTGA. This CDR3 contains 16 residues. Here the CDR3 reads CASSPGLAGSTDTQYF. In nucleotides, the CDR3 is TGTGCCAGCAGCCCGGGACTAGCGGGTAGCACAGATACGCAGTATTTT.

This chain uses TRBV7-9 with TRBJ1-2; 8 bases fit TRBD1. The CDR3 covers 13 residues. CDR1 and CDR2 from the germline V gene are SEHNR and FQNEAQ (reference sequence). Trimming removed 6 bases from V and 4 bases from J; junction bases left unmatched: 4. The CDR3 loop reads CASRTDRVYGYTF. In nucleotides, the CDR3 is TGTGCCAGCAGGACGGACAGGGTCTATGGCTACACCTTC.

In its sample, this clone was seen a few times. The V call is TRBV10-3, the J call TRBJ2-7; D remains ambiguous. Deletions cut 4 bases from V and 2 bases from J, with 6 bases between. The CDR3 has 12 residues. The germline V gene encodes CDR1 ENHRY and CDR2 SYGVKD. CDR3 sequence reads: CAISGPTYEQYF. CDR3 DNA: TGTGCCATCAGTGGTCCAACCTACGAGCAGTACTTC.

The sample holds one count of this clone. This chain connects TRBV19 to TRBJ2-2; 10 nucleotides line up with TRBD2. J was trimmed by 4 bases and V by 3 bases; bases with no gene match: 5. This CDR3 region has 16 residues. Germline V gene lookup returns CDR1 LNHDA and CDR2 SQIVND (reference sequence). The CDR3 reads CASSINLAGVTGELFF. The CDR3 DNA reads TGTGCCAGTAGTATTAATCTAGCGGGAGTCACCGGGGAGCTGTTTTTT.

This clone was seen once. The chain joins TRBV6-5 to TRBJ1-3; the D is unclear. The ends were cut back, 4 bases at V and 2 bases at J, with 3 bases in the middle. Germline V gene data show CDR1 as MNHEY and CDR2 as SVGAGI. This CDR3 contains 12 residues. The CDR3, as DNA: TGTGCCAGCAGTTCTACTGGAAACACCATATATTTT. It is translated as CASSSTGNTIYF.

The rearrangement uses TRBV30 and TRBJ1-2, with 7 bases identical to TRBD1. This CDR3 has 13 amino acids. Germline assignment: CDR1 GTSNPN and CDR2 SVGIG (reference sequence). V gave up 0 bases and J gave up 4 bases; unmatched junction bases: 2. The chain's CDR3 is CAWSVSGGYGYTF. The CDR3, as DNA: TGTGCCTGGAGTGTATCAGGGGGCTATGGCTACACCTTC.

The gene calls are TRBV29-1 and TRBJ2-5, with D unclear. Germline V gene data show CDR1 as SQVTM and CDR2 as ANQGSEA. CDR3 length: 13 residues. V shed 1 base and J shed 2 bases, with 8 bases lying between them. The CDR3 DNA is TGCAGCGTTGAAGCGGCAGGACAAGAGACCCAGTACTTC. This encodes CSVEAAGQETQYF.

In this sample, this clone turned up once. The chain links TRBV28 to TRBJ1-1, with D perhaps matching TRBD1 (6 bases). Deletions cut 3 bases from V and 0 bases from J, with 14 bases between. This CDR3 has 16 amino acids. CDR1 is MDHEN and CDR2 is SYDVKM in the germline V gene. CDR3 DNA: TGTGCCAGCAGTTTGAGGAGGGGGGGAATGAACACTGAAGCTTTCTTT. Its translation is CASSLRRGGMNTEAFF. Filled out from reference TRBV28 and TRBJ1-1, the complete variable domain reads DVKVTQSSRYLVKRTGEKVFLECVQDMDHENMFWYRQDPGLGLRLIYFSYDVKMKEKGDIPEGYSVSREKKERFSLILESASTNQTSMYLCASSLRRGGMNTEAFFGQGTRLTVV.